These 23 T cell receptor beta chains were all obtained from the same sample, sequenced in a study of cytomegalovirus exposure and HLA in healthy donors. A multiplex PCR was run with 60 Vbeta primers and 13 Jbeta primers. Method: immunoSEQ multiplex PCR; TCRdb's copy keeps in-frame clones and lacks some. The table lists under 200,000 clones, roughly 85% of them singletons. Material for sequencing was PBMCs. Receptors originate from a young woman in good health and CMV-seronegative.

Written as DNA, the CDR3 is TGTGCCAGCAGTTCAACTAGCGGGAGTTTGACAGATACGCAGTATTTT. Amino acids: CASSSTSGSLTDTQYF. The chain couples TRBV28 to TRBJ2-3; the match to TRBD2 covers 11 bases. V trimming: 4 bases; J trimming: 3 bases; junction bases outside the gene matches: 6. The CDR3 is 16 residues long. Germline loops: CDR1 MDHEN, CDR2 SYDVKM.

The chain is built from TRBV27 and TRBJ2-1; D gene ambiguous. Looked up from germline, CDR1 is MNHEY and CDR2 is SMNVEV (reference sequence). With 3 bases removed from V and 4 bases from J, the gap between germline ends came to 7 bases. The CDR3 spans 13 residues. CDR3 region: CASSFLPYNEQFF. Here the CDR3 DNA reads TGTGCCAGCAGTTTTCTTCCGTACAATGAGCAGTTCTTC.

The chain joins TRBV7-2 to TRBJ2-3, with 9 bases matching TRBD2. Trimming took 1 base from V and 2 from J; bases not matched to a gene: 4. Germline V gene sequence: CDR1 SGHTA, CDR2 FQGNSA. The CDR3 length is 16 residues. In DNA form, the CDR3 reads TGTGCCAGCAGCTTAGAGAGACTAGCGGTCACAGATACGCAGTATTTT. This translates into CASSLERLAVTDTQYF.

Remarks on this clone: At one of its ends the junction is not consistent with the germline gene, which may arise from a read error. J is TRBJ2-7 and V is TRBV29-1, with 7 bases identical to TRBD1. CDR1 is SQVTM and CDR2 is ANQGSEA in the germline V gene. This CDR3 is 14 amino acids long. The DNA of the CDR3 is TGCAGCGTCGAAGCCACAGGGGAATCCTACGAGCAGTACTTC. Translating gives CSVEATGESYEQYF.

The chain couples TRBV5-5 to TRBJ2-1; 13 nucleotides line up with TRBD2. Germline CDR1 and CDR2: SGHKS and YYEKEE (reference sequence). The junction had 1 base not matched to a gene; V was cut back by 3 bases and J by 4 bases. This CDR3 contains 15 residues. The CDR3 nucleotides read TGTGCCAGCAGCTGGGGACTAGCGGGATACAATGAGCAGTTCTTC. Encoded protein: CASSWGLAGYNEQFF.

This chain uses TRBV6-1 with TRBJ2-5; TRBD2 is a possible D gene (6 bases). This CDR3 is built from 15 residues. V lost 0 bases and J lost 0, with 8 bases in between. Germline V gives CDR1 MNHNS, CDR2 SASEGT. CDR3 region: CASSEARRDQETQYF. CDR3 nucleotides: TGTGCCAGCAGTGAAGCGCGGAGGGACCAAGAGACCCAGTACTTC.

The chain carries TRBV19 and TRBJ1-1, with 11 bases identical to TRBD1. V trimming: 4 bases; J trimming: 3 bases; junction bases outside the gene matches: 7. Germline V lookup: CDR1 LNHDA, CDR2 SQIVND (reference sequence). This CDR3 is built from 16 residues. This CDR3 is CASSTLQGQGDTEAFF. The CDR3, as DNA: TGTGCCAGTAGTACGCTTCAGGGACAGGGGGACACTGAAGCTTTCTTT.

CDR3 DNA sequence: TGTGCCAGTAGGGACAGAGCACGCTCGATTGCCCGTAATGAAAAACTGTTTTTT. Its protein is CASRDRARSIARNEKLFF. The chain employs TRBV19 and TRBJ1-4, with D perhaps matching TRBD1 (6 bases). Germline CDR1 reads LNHDA; CDR2 reads SQIVND (reference sequence). The CDR3 totals 18 residues. V was trimmed by 6 bases and J by 4 bases, leaving 24 bases between them.

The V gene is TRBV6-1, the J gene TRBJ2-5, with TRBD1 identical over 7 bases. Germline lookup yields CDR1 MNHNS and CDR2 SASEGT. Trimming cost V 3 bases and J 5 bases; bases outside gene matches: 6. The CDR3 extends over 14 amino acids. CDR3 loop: CASSEWQGDETQYF. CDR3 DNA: TGTGCCAGCAGTGAGTGGCAGGGGGATGAGACCCAGTACTTC.

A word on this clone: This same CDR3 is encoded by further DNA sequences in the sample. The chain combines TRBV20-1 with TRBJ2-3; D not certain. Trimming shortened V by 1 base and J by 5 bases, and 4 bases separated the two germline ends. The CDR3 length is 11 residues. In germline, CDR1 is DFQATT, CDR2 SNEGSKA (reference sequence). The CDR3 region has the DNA TGCAGTGCTAGAGCGGGAGATACGCAGTATTTT. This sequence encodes CSARAGDTQYF.

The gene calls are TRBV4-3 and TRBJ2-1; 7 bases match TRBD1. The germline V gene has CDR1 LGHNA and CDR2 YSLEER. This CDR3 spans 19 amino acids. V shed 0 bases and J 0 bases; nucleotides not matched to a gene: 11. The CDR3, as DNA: TGCGCCAGCAGCCAAGATCTAGGGGGCACGATGAGCTCCTACAATGAGCAGTTCTTC. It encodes CASSQDLGGTMSSYNEQFF.

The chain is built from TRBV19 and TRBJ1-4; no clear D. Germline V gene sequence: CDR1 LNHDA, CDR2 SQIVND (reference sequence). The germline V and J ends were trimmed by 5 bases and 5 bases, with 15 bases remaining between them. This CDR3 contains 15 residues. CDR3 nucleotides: TGTGCCAGTAGTCCCCAGGAGGGCCTGAATGAAAAACTGTTTTTT. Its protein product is CASSPQEGLNEKLFF.

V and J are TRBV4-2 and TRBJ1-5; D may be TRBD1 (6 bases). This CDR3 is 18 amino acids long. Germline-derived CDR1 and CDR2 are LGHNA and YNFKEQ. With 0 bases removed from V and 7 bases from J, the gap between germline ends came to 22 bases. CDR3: CASSQDQSRGLGTQPQHF. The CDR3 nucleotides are TGTGCCAGCAGCCAAGATCAGAGCAGGGGCCTAGGGACGCAGCCCCAGCATTTT.

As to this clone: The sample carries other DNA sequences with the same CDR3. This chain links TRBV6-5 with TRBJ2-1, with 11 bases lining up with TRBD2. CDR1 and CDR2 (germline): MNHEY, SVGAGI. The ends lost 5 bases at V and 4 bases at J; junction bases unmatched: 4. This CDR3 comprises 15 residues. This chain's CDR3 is CASSPGTSGYNEQFF. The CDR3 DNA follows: TGTGCCAGCAGTCCCGGGACTAGCGGATACAATGAGCAGTTCTTC.

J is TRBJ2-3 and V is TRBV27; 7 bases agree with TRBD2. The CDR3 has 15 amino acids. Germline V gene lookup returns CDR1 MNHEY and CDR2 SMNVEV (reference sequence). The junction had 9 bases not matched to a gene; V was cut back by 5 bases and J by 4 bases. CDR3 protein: CASSPSGGWADTQYF. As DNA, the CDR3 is TGTGCCAGCAGTCCCTCGGGAGGTTGGGCAGATACGCAGTATTTT.

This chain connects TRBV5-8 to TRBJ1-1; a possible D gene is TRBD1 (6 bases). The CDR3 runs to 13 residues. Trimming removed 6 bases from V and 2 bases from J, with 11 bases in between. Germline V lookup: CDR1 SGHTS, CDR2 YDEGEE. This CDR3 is CASTGTTNTEAFF. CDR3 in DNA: TGTGCCAGCACCGGGACAACCAACACTGAAGCTTTCTTT.

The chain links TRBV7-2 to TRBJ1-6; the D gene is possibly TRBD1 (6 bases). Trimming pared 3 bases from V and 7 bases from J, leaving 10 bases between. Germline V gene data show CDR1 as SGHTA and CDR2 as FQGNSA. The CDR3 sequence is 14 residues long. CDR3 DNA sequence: TGTGCCAGCAGCTTCCAGGGGATGAATTCACCCCTCCACTTT. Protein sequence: CASSFQGMNSPLHF.

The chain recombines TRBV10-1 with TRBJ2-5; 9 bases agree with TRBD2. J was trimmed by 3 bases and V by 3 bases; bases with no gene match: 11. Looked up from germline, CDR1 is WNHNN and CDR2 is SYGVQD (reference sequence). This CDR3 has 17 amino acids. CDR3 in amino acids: CASSDELLAGKKETQYF. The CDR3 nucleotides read TGCGCCAGCAGTGATGAATTGCTAGCGGGAAAGAAAGAGACCCAGTACTTC.

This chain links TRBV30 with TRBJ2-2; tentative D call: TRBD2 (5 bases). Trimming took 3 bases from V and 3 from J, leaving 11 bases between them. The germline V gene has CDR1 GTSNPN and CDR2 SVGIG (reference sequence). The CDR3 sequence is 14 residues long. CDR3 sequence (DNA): TGTGCCTGGAGCCGGGGTTTACACACCGGGGAGCTGTTTTTT. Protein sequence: CAWSRGLHTGELFF.

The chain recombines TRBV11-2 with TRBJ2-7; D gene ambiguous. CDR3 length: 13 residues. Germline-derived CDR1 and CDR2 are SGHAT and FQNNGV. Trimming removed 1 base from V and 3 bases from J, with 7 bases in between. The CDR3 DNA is TGTGCCAGCAGCTTAGGTACGGACTACGAGCAGTACGTC. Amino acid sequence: CASSLGTDYEQYV.

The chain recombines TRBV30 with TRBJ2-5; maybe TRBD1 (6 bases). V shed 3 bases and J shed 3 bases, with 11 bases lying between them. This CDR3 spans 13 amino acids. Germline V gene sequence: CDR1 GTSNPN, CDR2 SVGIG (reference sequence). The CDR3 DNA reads TGTGCCTGGAGATCACAGGGTGAAGAGACCCAGTACTTC. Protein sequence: CAWRSQGEETQYF. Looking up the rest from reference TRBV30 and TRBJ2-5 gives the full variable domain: SQTIHQWPATLVQPVGSPLSLECTVEGTSNPNLYWYRQAAGRGLQLLFYSVGIGQISSEVPQNLSASRPQDRQFILSSKKLLLSDSGFYLCAWRSQGEETQYFGPGTRLLVL.

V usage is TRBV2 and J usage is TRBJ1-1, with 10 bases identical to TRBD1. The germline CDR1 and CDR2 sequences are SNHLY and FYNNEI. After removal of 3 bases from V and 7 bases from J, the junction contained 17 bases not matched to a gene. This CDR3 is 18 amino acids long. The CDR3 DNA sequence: TGTGCCAGCAGTGAGTGGGCCGATCATCGACAGGGGGCGAGTGAAGCTTTCTTT. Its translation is CASSEWADHRQGASEAFF.

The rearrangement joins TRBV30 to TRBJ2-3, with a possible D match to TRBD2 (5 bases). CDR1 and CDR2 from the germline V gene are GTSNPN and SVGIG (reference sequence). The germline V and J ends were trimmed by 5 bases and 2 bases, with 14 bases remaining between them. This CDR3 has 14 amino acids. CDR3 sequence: CAWGSLATTDTQYF. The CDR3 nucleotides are TGTGCCTGGGGGAGCCTGGCGACCACAGATACGCAGTATTTT.